This T cell receptor beta chain was observed in a study of CD8 T cells in Susac syndrome (dated by TCRdb to about 2019). About the investigation overall: Repertoire sequencing was used to test whether CD8+ T cell activation and differentiation in Susac syndrome was antigen driven. What the work shows at the level of the full study, not this receptor alone: The number of individuals in the TCR sequencing and HLA analysis was recognized as being relatively small.

V trim: 5 bases; J trim: 7 bases; unmatched bases: 9. The germline V gene (reference sequence) sets CDR1 to SEHNR and CDR2 to FQNEAQ. The CDR3 sequence holds 16 residues, the cysteine and phenylalanine included. Left in the record is the CDR3 DNA by itself, 48 bases read in frame from the first base. In the case of this clonotype: Its antigen is unknown. Nothing much larger sits one base from this clone, and base qualities are not available.

RNA was extracted using the RNeasy kit, and roughly 0.5 to 1 microgram was reverse transcribed with random hexamers. The immunoSEQ multiplex PCR assay, covering 54 Vbeta and 13 Jbeta segments, was used to amplify TCR beta CDR3 regions. To correct PCR amplification bias, a synthetic template baseline was used for both primer optimization and computational correction. The original methods were these. Only productive sequences were kept, with reads annotated to V, D and J genes according to IMGT and analyzed in immunoSEQ Analyzer. To calculate clonality, Shannon entropy was normalized by log2 of the number of productive unique sequences and then subtracted from one. Public and private clones were assessed among the 100 most prevalent clones of each patient and control. Clones were defined as Susac-specific when absent from the healthy and MS cohorts, from fewer than 1,200 published viral clones and from other ImmuneACCESS disease sequences. TCRdb reran the public reads through fastp at Q25 and MiXCR, keeping productive beta chains. Each entry is one CDR3 protein sequence, shown with its most common DNA and genes. For this entry, the V and J calls and clone size follow TCRdb and not the study's own pipeline. The sample data list about 200,000 distinct CDR3 sequences, and about 95% of these were observed just once. Around 0.085% of the sample belongs to the ten largest clones.

Peripheral blood CD8+ and CD4+ T cells from healthy donors, Susac syndrome patients and multiple sclerosis patients were profiled by high-throughput TCR beta sequencing. Multiple sclerosis controls were treatment-naive patients with stable or active relapsing-remitting disease fulfilling revised McDonald criteria. Bulk CD8+ and CD4+ T cells were purified magnetically by negative isolation, whereas CD8+ TEMRA cells were enriched by FACS. Blood was collected in EDTA tubes and processed within 24 hours, with PBMCs isolated through density gradient centrifugation. PBMCs intended for TCR sequencing were cryopreserved in liquid nitrogen and thawed later in a water bath at 37 degrees C. A purity of at least 90% was achieved for sorted or isolated CD4+, CD8+ and CD8+ TEMRA cells.

The chain joins TRBV7-9 to TRBJ2-7, with 15 junctional bases fitting TRBD2. The clonotype originates from a human donor with multiple sclerosis. Sequenced material: CD4+ T cells from PBMCs. The DNA sequence reads TGTGCCAGCAGCAAAAGAGGGACTAGCGGGAGGTGGGAGCAGTACTTC. Translated, this gives CASSKRGTSGRWEQYF.